These 8 T cell receptor beta chains share one sample of origin, sequenced in a study of OX40 agonist ivuxolimab in advanced cancers. Some clones are missing from TCRdb's copy, which holds only in-frame ones; the method was immunoSEQ multiplex PCR. This sample has some 23,000 clones, with around 81% found just once. Sequencing used CD4+ or CD8+ T cells sorted from blood, obtained in a trial of the OX40 agonist ivuxolimab. All receptors derive from an adult with an advanced solid tumor such as melanoma, head and neck, liver or kidney cancer.

The chain combines TRBV28 with TRBJ2-1; 11 bases fit TRBD1. The V gene end was trimmed by 5 bases and the J gene end by 4 bases; junction bases not matched to a gene: 4. The CDR3 runs 15 residues. Germline-derived CDR1 and CDR2 are MDHEN and SYDVKM. CDR3 loop: CASSLGQGAYNEQFF. CDR3 bases: TGTGCCAGCAGTCTAGGACAGGGGGCATACAATGAGCAGTTCTTC.

The rearrangement uses TRBV7-6 and TRBJ2-7, with 9 bases fitting TRBD1. This CDR3 region has 16 residues. V shed 0 bases and J 6 bases; nucleotides not matched to a gene: 9. CDR1 SGHVS and CDR2 FNYEAQ come from the germline V gene. DNA for the CDR3: TGTGCCAGCAGCTTAGCGGGTACAGGGGGCTTGCGCGAGCAGTACTTC. Amino acids: CASSLAGTGGLREQYF.

This clone has just a few counts. The chain employs TRBV28 and TRBJ2-5, with D possibly matching TRBD2 (6 bases). The CDR3 covers 15 residues. The V gene's germline CDR1 is MDHEN and CDR2 SYDVKM. V was trimmed by 2 bases and J by 5 bases, leaving 15 bases between them. The CDR3 sequence is CASSLRRGEVETQYF. CDR3 coding DNA: TGTGCCAGCAGTTTAAGGCGGGGTGAGGTGGAGACCCAGTACTTC.

The chain links TRBV7-6 to TRBJ2-5, with a possible D match to TRBD1 (5 bases). Matching the DNA end better, TRBJ2-7 makes the J call doubtful. The CDR3 loop spans 14 amino acids. Germline lookup yields CDR1 SGHVS and CDR2 FNYEAQ. CDR3 DNA sequence: TGTGCCAGCAGCTTAGTTGAGACAGCCTACGAGCAGTACTTC. It encodes CASSLVETAYEQYF.

The chain recombines TRBV28 with TRBJ1-5; D is unresolved. Germline CDR1 and CDR2: MDHEN and SYDVKM. The CDR3 extends over 12 amino acids. V lost 3 bases to trimming and J lost 7 bases, with 7 bases between them. The CDR3 region is CASSFLGQPQHF. CDR3 coding DNA: TGTGCCAGCAGTTTTCTCGGGCAGCCCCAGCATTTT.

Points on this clone: One end of the junction does not line up with germline, which may come from a read error. The CDR3 is CASSVAGRGTGELFF. DNA for the CDR3: TGTGCCAGCAGCGTAGCAGGGAGGGGGACCGGGGAGCTGTTTTTT. This sequence joins TRBV7-9 and TRBJ2-2, with D possibly being TRBD2 (7 bases). Germline V gene lookup returns CDR1 SEHNR and CDR2 FQNEAQ (reference sequence). CDR3 length: 15 residues. Full variable domain (rest looked up from reference TRBV7-9 and TRBJ2-2): DTGVSQNPRHKITKRGQNVTFRCDPISEHNRLYWYRQTLGQGPEFLTYFQNEAQLEKSRLLSDRFSAERPKGSFSTLEIQRTEQGDSAMYLCASSVAGRGTGELFFGEGSRLTVL.

The chain carries TRBV7-9 and TRBJ2-5; TRBD2 is a possible D gene (5 bases). The end of the DNA is better explained by TRBJ2-7, so the J call may be wrong. Germline CDR1 is SEHNR and CDR2 is FQNEAQ (reference sequence). This CDR3 region has 13 residues. CDR3: CASSFGLTYEQYF. CDR3 nucleotide sequence: TGTGCCAGCAGCTTCGGACTGACCTACGAGCAGTACTTC.

For the CDR3, the DNA is TGTGCCAGCAGTGATTTCGGGGCAGGATACGAGCAGTACTTC. Its protein product is CASSDFGAGYEQYF. The chain has TRBV2 and TRBJ2-7, with D perhaps TRBD1 or TRBD2 (5 bases each). Germline-derived CDR1 and CDR2 are SNHLY and FYNNEI. This CDR3 has 14 amino acids. Trimming shortened V by 3 bases and J by 4 bases, and 13 bases separated the two germline ends.